This TCR beta chain was obtained from a study of blood T cell repertoires in COVID-19. TCRdb's table, derived via immunoSEQ multiplex PCR, lists solely in-frame clones and lacks some. The data show 45,000 or so clones, about 70% seen once. The clonotype comes from a man at least 80 years old with acute or convalescent COVID-19. The specimen sequenced was peripheral blood.

The CDR3: CASSLEAGWNNEQFF. The CDR3 coding sequence is TGTGCCAGCAGCTTAGAGGCGGGATGGAACAATGAGCAGTTCTTC. The genes are TRBV7-9 and TRBJ2-1, with a tentative D call TRBD2 (6 bases). CDR1 and CDR2 (germline): SEHNR, FQNEAQ (reference sequence). V lost 1 base, J lost 5 bases, and 12 bases lay in between. The CDR3 has 15 residues.